This T cell receptor (beta chain) was sequenced for a study of blood T cell repertoires in COVID-19. Followed over time, Seattle patients had been enrolled while infection was active. Assay used: immunoSEQ multiplex PCR; TCRdb lists only in-frame clones, some missing. The sample lists about 130,000 clones, around nine tenths seen once, with about an eighth in the top ten. Germline CDR1 SEHNR, CDR2 FQNEAQ (reference sequence). V lost 6 bases, J lost 4 bases, and 11 bases stayed unmatched. This CDR3 comprises 16 residues. The sequence was obtained from a woman aged 70-85 years with COVID-19, enrolled during active disease. V gene TRBV7-9 combines with J gene TRBJ2-3, with 9 bases fitting TRBD1. The sequenced sample was peripheral blood. In DNA, the CDR3 is TGTGCCAGCAGAAACCTACAGGGGGCGTGGGCAGATACGCAGTATTTT. Translated: CASRNLQGAWADTQYF.